This T cell receptor beta chain was observed in a study of cytomegalovirus exposure and HLA in healthy donors. Study-level background: An early release of data contained about 85 million unique TCRs, which came from HLA-typed donors. Across about 400 genotyped donors, 65% to 90% landed in the Caucasian-associated ancestry cluster.

About this clone: Its antigen is unidentified.

Germline loops: CDR1 LGHNA, CDR2 YNFKEQ. V lost 0 bases and J 7 bases, leaving 9 bases between the germline ends. This CDR3 is 13 amino acids long. Regarding the study as a whole: Later analysis revealed greater clonal expansion in HLA-associated TCR beta chains than in equally common others.

Use of 60 Vbeta and 13 Jbeta primers characterized the PCR. Data came from immunoSEQ multiplex PCR; TCRdb stores just in-frame clones and leaves some out. The table has about 120,000 clones, about 75% seen once. This receptor was taken from a woman aged 40-49 years in good health and CMV-seropositive. Sample: PBMCs. The genes are TRBV4-2 and TRBJ1-1, with D hard to call. The CDR3 DNA reads TGTGCCAGCAGCCAAGATCGTTCCCTTGAAGCTTTCTTT. It encodes CASSQDRSLEAFF.